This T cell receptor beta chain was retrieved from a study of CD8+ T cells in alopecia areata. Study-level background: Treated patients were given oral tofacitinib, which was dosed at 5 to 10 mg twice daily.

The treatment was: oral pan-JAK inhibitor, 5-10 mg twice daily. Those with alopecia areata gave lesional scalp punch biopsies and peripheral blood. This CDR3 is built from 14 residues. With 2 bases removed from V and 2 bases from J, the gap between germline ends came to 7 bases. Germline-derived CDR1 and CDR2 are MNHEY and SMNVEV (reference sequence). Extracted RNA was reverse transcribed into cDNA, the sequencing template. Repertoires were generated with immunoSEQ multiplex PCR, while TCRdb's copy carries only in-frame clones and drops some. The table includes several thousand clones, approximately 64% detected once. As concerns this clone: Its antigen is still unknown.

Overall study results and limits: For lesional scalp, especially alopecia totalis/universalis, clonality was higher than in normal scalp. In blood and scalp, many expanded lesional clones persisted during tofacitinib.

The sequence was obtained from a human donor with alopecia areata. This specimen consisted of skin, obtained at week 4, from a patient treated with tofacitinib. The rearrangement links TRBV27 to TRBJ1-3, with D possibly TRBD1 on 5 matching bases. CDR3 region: CASSLRGAGNTIYF. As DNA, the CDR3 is TGTGCCAGCAGTTTACGAGGGGCTGGAAACACCATATATTTT.